Listed here are 13 T cell receptor beta chains from one sample, sequenced in a study of post-analysis software for immune sequencing data. Study outcomes and limitations: The study found TRBV5-6, TRBV5-1 and TRBV20-1 among a few TRBV segments more frequent in patients than controls.

For these receptors, no antigen is known. Unique-molecular-identifier-tagged TCR beta cDNA libraries were used. Each CDR3 protein is one row after TCRdb ran MiXCR on the PCR reads. Here the sample spans approximately 260,000 distinct CDR3 sequences, 35% to 45% being singletons. The specimen was blood. The origin of the receptors is a girl between 5 and 17 years old with multiple sclerosis.

This clonotype was counted many times. The gene calls are TRBV2 and TRBJ1-2; a weak D match, TRBD1 (5 bases). The CDR3 covers 15 residues. V lost 0 bases, J lost 2 bases, and 10 bases lay in between. CDR1 and CDR2 (germline): SNHLY, FYNNEI. In DNA, the CDR3 is TGTGCCAGCAGTGAAGCGCGGGGCAGAAACTATGGCTACACCTTC. Protein sequence: CASSEARGRNYGYTF.

Concerning this clonotype itself: A much larger clone lies a single base off, so this may be a read error. The chain combines TRBV11-2 with TRBJ2-7, with a possible D match to TRBD2 (6 bases). The V end lost 0 bases, the J end lost 7 bases, and 19 bases lay between the germline ends. The CDR3 is made up of 16 amino acids. The germline V gene encodes CDR1 SGHAT and CDR2 FQNNGV. The CDR3 loop reads CASSLEGGSGYNEQYF. In nucleotides, the CDR3 is TGTGCCAGCAGCTTAGAAGGTGGTAGCGGTTACAATGAGCAGTACTTC.

This chain links TRBV20-1 with TRBJ2-3, with 8 bases identical to TRBD2. The CDR3 sequence is 14 residues long. The V gene end was trimmed by 1 base and the J gene end by 4 bases; junction bases not matched to a gene: 4. Germline V gives CDR1 DFQATT, CDR2 SNEGSKA (reference sequence). In DNA, the CDR3 is TGCAGTGCTAGAGGCGGGAGGAGCTCAGATACGCAGTATTTT. Translating gives CSARGGRSSDTQYF.

J is TRBJ1-6 and V is TRBV20-1; perhaps TRBD1 as D (5 bases). The CDR3 is made up of 18 amino acids. V was cut by 6 bases and J by 7 bases, with 28 bases left in between. Germline lookup yields CDR1 DFQATT and CDR2 SNEGSKA (reference sequence). Written as DNA, the CDR3 is TGCAGTGCCAAACCGCCGTATAAATCCGGGACGGCAAATTCACCCCTCCACTTT. The encoded protein is CSAKPPYKSGTANSPLHF.

Points on this clonotype: A much bigger clone sits one base away, suggesting this may be a read error. The V and J genes are TRBV3-1 and TRBJ2-5; a weak D match, TRBD2 (5 bases). Deletions cut 4 bases from V and 11 bases from J, with 17 bases between. Germline-derived CDR1 and CDR2 are LGHDT and YNNKEL (reference sequence). CDR3 length: 13 residues. The CDR3 DNA is TGTGCCAGCAGCCCGATTACGGGAAATGAGCAGTACTTC. Translated: CASSPITGNEQYF.

CDR3 loop: CSVDLPGGVGELFF. In DNA, the CDR3 is TGCAGCGTTGATCTGCCAGGAGGGGTCGGGGAGCTGTTTTTT. The chain combines TRBV29-1 with TRBJ2-2; D is possibly TRBD2 (6 bases). Germline V lookup: CDR1 SQVTM, CDR2 ANQGSEA. Trimming removed 3 bases from V and 7 bases from J, with 15 bases in between. The CDR3 spans 14 residues.

In its sample, this clonotype was seen many times. J is TRBJ2-6 and V is TRBV25-1; D gene unclear. Germline CDR1 reads MGHDK; CDR2 reads SYGVNS. V was pared by 1 base and J by 0 bases, with 10 bases between. CDR3 length equals 17 residues. The CDR3 reads CASSELGVSSGANVLTF. CDR3 coding DNA: TGTGCCAGCAGTGAATTAGGAGTATCCTCTGGGGCCAACGTCCTGACTTTC.

This clonotype came up many times. This sequence joins TRBV5-1 and TRBJ2-5; D remains ambiguous. Germline loops: CDR1 SGHRS, CDR2 YFSETQ. The CDR3 has 10 amino acids. CDR3 amino acids: CGAVEETQYF. The DNA for the CDR3 is TGCGGAGCAGTAGAAGAGACCCAGTACTTC.

The sample holds many counts of this clonotype. CDR3 sequence reads: CASSPPSGGLFQETQYF. CDR3 nucleotide sequence: TGCGCCAGCAGCCCACCCAGCGGGGGACTGTTCCAAGAGACCCAGTACTTC. The genes are TRBV5-1 and TRBJ2-5, with 8 nucleotides matching TRBD2. The trim removed 4 bases at V and 1 base at J, leaving 12 bases unmatched. In germline, CDR1 is SGHRS, CDR2 YFSETQ. This CDR3 comprises 17 residues.

Of note for this clonotype: At one boundary the junction diverges from the germline segment, which might be a read error. The gene calls are TRBV7-2 and TRBJ1-1, with TRBD1 matching 8 bases. The CDR3 extends over 16 amino acids. Germline CDR1 is SGHTA and CDR2 is FQGNSA. Here the CDR3 reads CAGSRKINQGAVEAFF. The CDR3 DNA is TGTGCCGGCAGCCGAAAGATTAATCAGGGGGCAGTTGAAGCTTTCTTT.

This clonotype has only a few counts. This rearrangement joins TRBV27 to TRBJ2-3; 9 nucleotides agree with TRBD2. J was trimmed by 9 bases and V by 2 bases; bases with no gene match: 9. Germline lookup yields CDR1 MNHEY and CDR2 SMNVEV (reference sequence). The CDR3 has 15 amino acids. The CDR3, as DNA: TGTGCCAGCAGTTTAGGGGCTAGCGGGAAGGAAACGCAGTATTTT. Translating it yields CASSLGASGKETQYF.

There are many counts of this clonotype. The V gene is TRBV20-1, the J gene TRBJ2-3; 8 bases map to TRBD1. From germline, CDR1 is DFQATT and CDR2 SNEGSKA (reference sequence). Trimming removed 7 bases from V and 3 bases from J; junction bases left unmatched: 6. The CDR3 runs 13 residues. The chain's CDR3 is CSGTGLATDTQYF. The DNA of the CDR3 is TGCAGTGGGACAGGGTTGGCGACAGATACGCAGTATTTT.

This clonotype has only a few counts. CDR3 DNA: TGTGCCAGCAGCCCTACTTCGCAGGGGGCGCGGGACACTGAAGCTTTCTTT. It specifies CASSPTSQGARDTEAFF. The chain links TRBV7-9 to TRBJ1-1; 8 bases match TRBD1. CDR3 length: 17 amino acids. Germline V gene sequence: CDR1 SEHNR, CDR2 FQNEAQ (reference sequence). The junction had 14 bases not matched to a gene; V was cut back by 5 bases and J by 3 bases.